The clone carrying this TCR beta chain came up a few times. As yet, its antigen is unknown. Both TCR beta VDJ combination and CDR3 sequence profiling were carried out. Genomic DNA was the template for this profiling. TCRdb used MiXCR to reprocess the reads, holding one entry per CDR3 protein. The table has 150,000 to 200,000 distinct CDR3 sequences, about 47% seen once; the top ten hold about 2.9%. The data stem from a study of CD8+CD57+ T cells in acquired aplastic anemia. For the study at large: Each DNA sample taken from sorted CD4+ and CD8+ cells came to approximately 3 ug on average. CD4+ cell libraries from healthy donors averaged about 10.8 million reads.

Trimming cost V 5 bases and J 3 bases; bases outside gene matches: 6. This CDR3 region has 15 residues. Germline V gene sequence: CDR1 SNHLY, CDR2 FYNNEI. Overall study results and limits: CD8+ Simpson's diversity showed no significant patient-control difference. It was found that 25 to 35 CD8+ CDR3 sequences were shared between patients and controls.

V gene TRBV2 combines with J gene TRBJ1-5, with 8 bases matching TRBD1. The sequencing input was sorted CD4+, CD8+, or CD8+CD57+ T cells (not recorded which) from PBMCs. This receptor was identified in a human donor in good health. CDR3 coding DNA: TGTGCCAGCAGTACGGGACAGGCTATCAATCAGCCCCAGCATTTT. The encoded protein is CASSTGQAINQPQHF. Full variable domain (missing parts from reference TRBV2 and TRBJ1-5): EPEVTQTPSHQVTQMGQEVILRCVPISNHLYFYWYRQILGQKVEFLVSFYNNEISEKSEIFDDQFSVERPDGSNFTLKIRSTKLEDSAMYFCASSTGQAINQPQHFGDGTRLSIL.